The 28 T cell receptor beta chains below come from one sample, sequenced in a study of blood T cell repertoires in COVID-19. Here immunoSEQ multiplex PCR was the method, and the copy in TCRdb shows in-frame clones only, minus some. The profile shows hundreds of thousands of clones, roughly nine tenths of them singletons. Sequencing was done on a sample of PBMCs or T cells enriched from blood (not recorded which). These receptor sequences come from a man younger than 35 who had recovered from COVID-19.

This clone was seen once. The chain couples TRBV7-2 to TRBJ1-2, with 10 bases identical to TRBD1. CDR3 size: 18 residues. The V segment lost 5 bases and the J segment 8 bases; nucleotides outside the gene matches: 20. Germline V gives CDR1 SGHTA, CDR2 FQGNSA. The CDR3 DNA follows: TGTGCCAGCAGCCGGTATCTCGCTTTAGGGACAGGGGTTGGGGGCTACACCTTC. This translates into CASSRYLALGTGVGGYTF.

J is TRBJ1-5 and V is TRBV6-1; no clear D gene. The germline gives CDR1 MNHNS, CDR2 SASEGT. V lost 1 base and J 4 bases, leaving 11 bases between the germline ends. The CDR3 runs 15 residues. CDR3 nucleotide sequence: TGTGCCAGCAGTGAAGGGACTATACGGAATCAGCCCCAGCATTTT. As protein: CASSEGTIRNQPQHF.

The chain joins TRBV4-1 to TRBJ1-2; D may be TRBD1 (5 bases). Germline values: CDR1 MGHRA, CDR2 YSYEKL. This CDR3 comprises 12 residues. The germline V and J ends were trimmed by 2 bases and 4 bases, with 5 bases remaining between them. CDR3 region: CASSQTGYGYTF. As DNA, the CDR3 is TGCGCCAGCAGCCAAACAGGCTATGGCTACACCTTC.

This clone was counted once. This chain connects TRBV28 to TRBJ2-1, with D possibly matching TRBD2 (6 bases). There are 16 residues in the CDR3. Looked up from germline, CDR1 is MDHEN and CDR2 is SYDVKM. Trimming took 2 bases from V and 4 from J, leaving 15 bases between them. This CDR3 is CASSLPGVSRYNEQFF. The CDR3 bases are TGTGCCAGCAGTTTACCGGGAGTTAGCAGATACAATGAGCAGTTCTTC.

This clone was picked up a small number of times. The V and J genes are TRBV9 and TRBJ2-1, with TRBD2 identical over 16 bases. With 3 bases clipped from V and 10 bases from J, the junction kept 7 bases outside the gene matches. CDR1 SGDLS and CDR2 YYNGEE come from the germline V gene. This CDR3 contains 16 residues. CDR3 nucleotides: TGTGCCAGCAGCGAGGGGACTAGCGGGGGGGCCTCGGAGCAGTTCTTC. This translates into CASSEGTSGGASEQFF.

The genes are TRBV2 and TRBJ1-2; 7 nucleotides match TRBD1. The CDR3 loop spans 13 amino acids. J was trimmed by 6 bases and V by 2 bases; bases with no gene match: 3. Per the germline V gene, CDR1 is SNHLY and CDR2 is FYNNEI. This chain's CDR3 is CASSEPRGNGYTF. For the CDR3, the DNA is TGTGCCAGCAGTGAACCCAGGGGGAATGGCTACACCTTC.

The chain employs TRBV12-5 and TRBJ2-5, with TRBD1 matching over 7 bases. The CDR3 has 16 amino acids. Germline V gives CDR1 LGHNT, CDR2 FRNRAP. The J segment lost 4 bases and the V segment lost 8 bases, leaving 16 bases of the junction unmatched. CDR3 sequence: CASRGKGATRGETQYF. CDR3 coding DNA: TGTGCTAGTAGGGGGAAGGGGGCGACGAGGGGAGAGACCCAGTACTTC.

This rearrangement joins TRBV7-2 to TRBJ1-5; D is possibly TRBD1 (5 bases). V was shortened by 1 base and J by 3 bases, with 7 bases between the two germline ends. The CDR3 is made up of 14 amino acids. The germline V gene encodes CDR1 SGHTA and CDR2 FQGNSA. The CDR3 DNA is TGTGCCAGCAGCTTAGTGACAGTCAATCAGCCCCAGCATTTT. Translating gives CASSLVTVNQPQHF.

V usage is TRBV14 and J usage is TRBJ2-1; TRBD1 matches at 7 bases. J was trimmed by 8 bases and V by 4 bases; bases with no gene match: 8. Per germline, CDR1 SGHDN and CDR2 FVKESK. The CDR3 is 14 residues long. CDR3 in amino acids: CASSLTGAGDEQFF. Written as DNA, the CDR3 is TGTGCCAGCAGCCTTACAGGGGCGGGCGATGAGCAGTTCTTC.

The chain joins TRBV6-5 to TRBJ2-2; TRBD2 agrees at 8 bases. Per the germline V gene, CDR1 is MNHEY and CDR2 is SVGAGI. V was clipped by 6 bases and J by 4 bases; unmatched bases: 4. CDR3 length equals 14 residues. The CDR3 reads CASRKRGSTGELFF. The CDR3 nucleotides are TGTGCCAGCAGGAAGCGGGGGAGCACCGGGGAGCTGTTTTTT.

This chain connects TRBV3-1 (or the pseudogene TRBV3-2) to TRBJ2-3; possibly TRBD2 for D (6 bases). V was clipped by 2 bases and J by 7 bases, with 16 bases between them. The CDR3 length is 15 residues. From germline, CDR1 is LGHDT and CDR2 YNNKEL (reference sequence). CDR3 sequence reads: CASSQRGLAPNTQYF. The CDR3 region has the DNA TGTGCCAGCAGCCAAAGGGGACTCGCTCCGAATACGCAGTATTTT.

The chain carries TRBV18 and TRBJ1-1; D remains ambiguous. Trimming stripped 6 bases from V and 0 bases from J, with 17 bases between. The CDR3 spans 16 residues. The germline V gene encodes CDR1 KGHSH and CDR2 LQKENI. For the CDR3, the DNA is TGTGCCAGCTCGTCAGGTGTGGGCGCGTTGAACACTGAAGCTTTCTTT. It yields the protein CASSSGVGALNTEAFF. The entire variable domain, with the rest obtained from reference TRBV18 and TRBJ1-1, is as follows: NAGVMQNPRHLVRRRGQEARLRCSPMKGHSHVYWYRQLPEEGLKFMVYLQKENIIDESGMPKERFSAEFPKEGPSILRIQQVVRGDSAAYFCASSSGVGALNTEAFFGQGTRLTVV.

The V and J genes are TRBV2 and TRBJ2-7; weak D call: TRBD1 (5 bases). From germline, CDR1 is SNHLY and CDR2 FYNNEI. V lost 7 bases to trimming and J lost 5 bases, with 18 bases between them. The CDR3 is made up of 14 amino acids. CDR3 region: CASTTPDTSHEQYF. DNA for the CDR3: TGTGCCAGCACTACTCCGGACACTTCCCACGAGCAGTACTTC.

The table lists this clone with a count of one. The V and J genes are TRBV5-1 and TRBJ1-1; D gene ambiguous. This CDR3 is 17 amino acids long. The ends were cut back, 0 bases at V and 3 bases at J, with 18 bases in the middle. CDR1 is SGHRS and CDR2 is YFSETQ in the germline V gene. CDR3 coding DNA: TGCGCCAGCAGCTTGGGTCGGTTGAGGGAGTACCACACTGAAGCTTTCTTT. Translation gives CASSLGRLREYHTEAFF.

A single count supports this clone. This chain joins TRBV5-6 and TRBJ2-5; D uncertain. Germline lookup yields CDR1 SGHDT and CDR2 YYEEEE. CDR3 size: 13 residues. V shed 2 bases and J shed 0 bases, with 5 bases lying between them. CDR3: CASSFLYQETQYF. DNA for the CDR3: TGTGCCAGCAGCTTCTTGTACCAAGAGACCCAGTACTTC.

This chain joins TRBV27 and TRBJ2-7; tentatively, D is TRBD2 (5 bases). The V gene's germline CDR1 is MNHEY and CDR2 SMNVEV (reference sequence). The CDR3 is 15 residues long. The germline V and J ends were trimmed by 3 bases and 5 bases, with 17 bases remaining between them. CDR3 protein: CASSFSTGGSHEQYF. The CDR3 DNA reads TGTGCCAGCAGTTTCAGTACGGGCGGGTCCCACGAGCAGTACTTC.

This clone was recorded a few times. This chain connects TRBV28 to TRBJ1-2; a weak D match, TRBD1 (5 bases). The germline gives CDR1 MDHEN, CDR2 SYDVKM. CDR3 length: 13 residues. V lost 6 bases to trimming and J lost 8 bases, with 16 bases between them. In nucleotides, the CDR3 is TGTGCCAGCAGCTCGTGGTCAGGGAACGGCTACACCTTC. Its translation is CASSSWSGNGYTF.

The chain recombines TRBV7-9 with TRBJ1-2; D may be TRBD1 (6 bases). V lost 4 bases, J lost 13 bases, and 13 bases lay in between. The germline V gene has CDR1 SEHNR and CDR2 FQNEAQ (reference sequence). This CDR3 is 11 amino acids long. The DNA of the CDR3 is TGTGCCAGCAGCTCAACAGGGATTTGCACCTTC. Its translation: CASSSTGICTF.

The chain links TRBV4-3 to TRBJ2-7, with 12 positions matching TRBD2. This CDR3 is built from 18 residues. J lost 5 bases, V lost 1 base, and 12 bases had no gene match. In germline, CDR1 is LGHNA, CDR2 YSLEER. CDR3 nucleotide sequence: TGCGCCAGCAGCCAAGGGGCCCCGCTAGCGGGAGGGTGGCACGAGCAGTACTTC. Its protein is CASSQGAPLAGGWHEQYF.

The gene calls are TRBV6-5 and TRBJ2-7; D remains ambiguous. V was trimmed by 0 bases and J by 4 bases, leaving 7 bases between them. CDR3 length equals 13 residues. Germline lookup yields CDR1 MNHEY and CDR2 SVGAGI. The CDR3 sequence: CASSYSYRYEQYF. CDR3 nucleotides: TGTGCCAGCAGTTACTCGTATAGATACGAGCAGTACTTC.

The chain employs TRBV15 and TRBJ1-1; the D gene is possibly TRBD1 (6 bases). V lost 5 bases to trimming and J lost 0 bases, with 22 bases between them. Germline V lookup: CDR1 LNHNV, CDR2 YYDKDF (reference sequence). The CDR3 totals 18 residues. CDR3 in amino acids: CATSGGHLTSALNTEAFF. CDR3 nucleotides: TGTGCCACCAGCGGGGGACATCTCACCTCGGCATTGAACACTGAAGCTTTCTTT.

Concerning this clone itself: The junction differs from germline at one of its ends, possibly a read error. The genes are TRBV2 and TRBJ2-3, with 10 bases matching TRBD2. CDR1 is SNHLY and CDR2 is FYNNEI in the germline V gene. The CDR3 is 8 amino acids. Here the CDR3 DNA reads TGTGCCAGAGAGCGGGGGGGGTTT. Protein product: CARERGGF.

This chain links TRBV6-5 with TRBJ2-7, with 7 bases fitting TRBD1. This CDR3 has 14 amino acids. V shed 4 bases, J shed 2 bases, and the junction held 5 bases outside the gene matches. Germline V lookup: CDR1 MNHEY, CDR2 SVGAGI. CDR3 in amino acids: CASSLRGGPYEQYF. The CDR3 DNA follows: TGTGCCAGCAGTTTAAGAGGGGGCCCCTACGAGCAGTACTTC.

The chain joins TRBV11-2 to TRBJ1-5; D is unclear. Trimming pared 1 base from V and 9 bases from J, leaving 13 bases between. The CDR3 sequence is 14 residues long. The V gene's germline CDR1 is SGHAT and CDR2 FQNNGV. CDR3: CASSLVPRSAPQHF. The CDR3 DNA reads as TGTGCCAGCAGCTTAGTTCCCCGTAGTGCGCCCCAGCATTTT.

V and J are TRBV5-1 and TRBJ2-5; D remains ambiguous. Germline V gives CDR1 SGHRS, CDR2 YFSETQ. V was pared by 2 bases and J by 5 bases, with 10 bases between. The CDR3 spans 13 residues. The CDR3 bases are TGCGCCAGCAGCTTCGTTTATCGGGAGACCCAGTACTTC. Protein: CASSFVYRETQYF.

This chain joins TRBV27 and TRBJ1-2, with TRBD1 matching 7 bases. The CDR3 has 14 amino acids. Per the germline V gene, CDR1 is MNHEY and CDR2 is SMNVEV (reference sequence). Germline trimming cut 6 bases from V and 4 bases from J; bases unmatched to any gene: 8. The CDR3 spells CASRLTGTAYGYTF. The DNA for the CDR3 is TGTGCCAGCAGGCTGACAGGGACTGCCTATGGCTACACCTTC.

The chain is built from TRBV3-1 (or the pseudogene TRBV3-2) and TRBJ2-1, with D possibly being TRBD1 (6 bases). The CDR3 length is 17 residues. Per the germline V gene, CDR1 is LGHDT and CDR2 is YNNKEL (reference sequence). Deletions cut 0 bases from V and 2 bases from J, with 14 bases between. As DNA, the CDR3 is TGTGCCAGCAGCCAAGATCTTCGGGACACTCCCTACAATGAGCAGTTCTTC. It yields the protein CASSQDLRDTPYNEQFF.

J is TRBJ2-7 and V is TRBV5-1; a possible D gene is TRBD1 (6 bases). The CDR3 totals 16 residues. V lost 0 bases, J lost 1 base, and 14 bases lay in between. The germline V gene has CDR1 SGHRS and CDR2 YFSETQ. CDR3 DNA: TGCGCCAGCAGCTTGGAAGGACAGAGATTTTCCTACGAGCAGTACTTC. Amino acids: CASSLEGQRFSYEQYF.